This passage covers 4 T cell receptor beta chains from one sample sequenced in a study of a mutant IDH1 vaccine in newly diagnosed glioma. Profiled with immunoSEQ multiplex PCR; TCRdb holds only in-frame clones, not every one. The table records 73,000 or so clones, approximately 88% of them present only once. Time point reported: week 35, safety follow-up. Doses of 300 ug of mutant IDH1 20-mer peptide were given with topical imiquimod. These receptors' antigens are unknown. Material: PBMCs, obtained from a glioma patient whose treatment included an IDH1 peptide vaccine. These receptor sequences come from a man younger than 35 with glioma.

The chain employs TRBV7-9 and TRBJ2-5, with D tentatively TRBD2 (5 bases). Trimming pared 5 bases from V and 1 base from J, leaving 8 bases between. The CDR3 runs 13 residues. The germline V gene has CDR1 SEHNR and CDR2 FQNEAQ (reference sequence). This chain's CDR3 is CASSPSSQETQYF. The CDR3 region has the DNA TGTGCCAGCAGCCCTAGCAGCCAAGAGACCCAGTACTTC.

This chain uses TRBV18 with TRBJ1-1, with D tentatively TRBD1 (6 bases). V was cut by 5 bases and J by 3 bases, with 19 bases left in between. Germline-derived CDR1 and CDR2 are KGHSH and LQKENI. CDR3 size: 16 residues. As DNA, the CDR3 is TGTGCCAGCTCAACTAAACAGGGCGGGAGGGACACTGAAGCTTTCTTT. Translating it yields CASSTKQGGRDTEAFF.

A word on this clone: Sequence at one end of the junction differs from germline and may be a read error. V is TRBV5-1 and J is TRBJ1-1; perhaps TRBD1 as D (6 bases). Germline lookup yields CDR1 SGHRS and CDR2 YFSETQ. The CDR3 spans 16 residues. CDR3 in amino acids: CASSLEPQGKNTEASF. For the CDR3, the DNA is TGCGCCAGCAGCTTGGAGCCGCAGGGGAAGAACACTGAAGCTTCCTTT.

The rearrangement uses TRBV6-1 and TRBJ1-1; TRBD1 aligns across 7 bases. The length of the CDR3 is 12 residues. V shed 6 bases and J 11 bases; nucleotides not matched to a gene: 9. CDR1 and CDR2 from the germline V gene are MNHNS and SASEGT. The CDR3 nucleotides read TGTGCCAGCAGAGACAGGGATGTTACGGCTTTCTTT. Encoded protein: CASRDRDVTAFF.